The clone carrying this T cell receptor beta chain has only a few counts. Its antigen is not identified. The sample comes from a study of Ad26.COV2.S vaccination and SARS-CoV-2 variants. Study details: The COV1001 Ad26.COV2.S trial arm included the donor. Dosing was one shot or two shots 56 days apart. Study-level findings and limits: Marked by substantial breadth, spike-specific CD8+ and CD4+ T cell responses were reportedly seen after vaccination.

Measured with immunoSEQ multiplex PCR; TCRdb has only the in-frame clones, and not every one. The data show about 350,000 clones, 75% to 90% seen once. Treatment noted: around 19 received Ad26.COV2.S at low or high dose, single or two shots; roughly five received placebo; per-sample allocation not given. Following the first vaccine or placebo injection, samples were taken on day 63. V was pared by 4 bases and J by 3 bases, with 14 bases of the junction left unmatched. Per the germline V gene, CDR1 is SGHRS and CDR2 is YFSETQ. The CDR3 is 18 amino acids. The clonotype was recovered from a person aged 18-60 years who received the Ad26.COV2.S COVID-19 vaccine or a placebo. The sequences come from peripheral blood, collected in a trial of Ad26.COV2.S vaccine versus placebo. The chain couples TRBV5-1 to TRBJ2-3; 10 bases align to TRBD2. CDR3 sequence reads: CASSRGAPAGGQTDTQYF. As DNA, the CDR3 is TGCGCCAGCAGCAGAGGTGCCCCAGCGGGGGGGCAAACAGATACGCAGTATTTT.